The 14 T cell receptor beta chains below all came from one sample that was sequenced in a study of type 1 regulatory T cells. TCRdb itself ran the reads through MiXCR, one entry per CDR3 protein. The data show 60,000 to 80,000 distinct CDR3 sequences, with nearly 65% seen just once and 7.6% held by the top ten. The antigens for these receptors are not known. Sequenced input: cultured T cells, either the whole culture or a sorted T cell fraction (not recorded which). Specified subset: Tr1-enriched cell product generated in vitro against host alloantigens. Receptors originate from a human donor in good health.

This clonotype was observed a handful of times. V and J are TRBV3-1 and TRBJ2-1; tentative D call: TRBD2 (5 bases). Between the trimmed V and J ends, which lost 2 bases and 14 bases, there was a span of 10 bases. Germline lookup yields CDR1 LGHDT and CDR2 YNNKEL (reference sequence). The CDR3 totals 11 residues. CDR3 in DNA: TGTGCCAGCAGCCAACACGGGGAGAAGTTCTTC. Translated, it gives CASSQHGEKFF.

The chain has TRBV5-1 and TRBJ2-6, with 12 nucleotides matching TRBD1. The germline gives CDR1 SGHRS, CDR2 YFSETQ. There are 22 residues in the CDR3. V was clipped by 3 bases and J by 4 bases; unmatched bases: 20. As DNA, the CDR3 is TGCGCCAGCAGCTCCCCCGAACCGGGACAGGGGGCCCCCGGTGTAGGGGCCAACGTCCTGACTTTC. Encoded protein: CASSSPEPGQGAPGVGANVLTF.

The CDR3 loop is CSARAAGTRKGLQYF. CDR3 DNA sequence: TGCAGTGCTAGAGCCGCCGGGACTAGGAAGGGGTTACAGTATTTT. The chain uses TRBV20-1 and TRBJ2-3, with 8 bases fitting TRBD2. CDR1 is DFQATT, CDR2 SNEGSKA, per germline (reference sequence). The V gene end was trimmed by 1 base and the J gene end by 12 bases; junction bases not matched to a gene: 15. The CDR3 is 15 residues long.

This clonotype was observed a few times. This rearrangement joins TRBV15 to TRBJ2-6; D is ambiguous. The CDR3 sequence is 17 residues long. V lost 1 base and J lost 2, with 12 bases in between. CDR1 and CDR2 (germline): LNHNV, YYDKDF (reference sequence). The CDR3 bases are TGTGCCACCAGCAGAGTTGAGGAAGCCGCTGGGGCCAACGTCCTGACTTTC. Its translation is CATSRVEEAAGANVLTF.

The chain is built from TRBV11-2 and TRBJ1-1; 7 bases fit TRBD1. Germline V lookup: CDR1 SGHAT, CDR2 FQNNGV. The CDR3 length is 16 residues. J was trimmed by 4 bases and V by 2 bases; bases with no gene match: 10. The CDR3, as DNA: TGTGCCAGCAGCTTAATCGGGGTGACAGGGCTCACTGAAGCTTTCTTT. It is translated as CASSLIGVTGLTEAFF.

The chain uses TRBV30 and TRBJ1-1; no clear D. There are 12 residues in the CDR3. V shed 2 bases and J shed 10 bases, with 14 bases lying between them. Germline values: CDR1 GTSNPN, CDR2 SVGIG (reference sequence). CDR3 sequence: CAWSYVGGGAFF. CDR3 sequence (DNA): TGTGCCTGGAGTTATGTGGGCGGCGGAGCTTTCTTT.

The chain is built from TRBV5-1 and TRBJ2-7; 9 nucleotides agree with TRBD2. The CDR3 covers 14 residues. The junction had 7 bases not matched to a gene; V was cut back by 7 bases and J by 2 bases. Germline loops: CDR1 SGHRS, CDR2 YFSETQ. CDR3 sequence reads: CASGFSGGPYEQYF. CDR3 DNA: TGCGCCAGCGGATTTAGCGGGGGACCCTACGAGCAGTACTTC.

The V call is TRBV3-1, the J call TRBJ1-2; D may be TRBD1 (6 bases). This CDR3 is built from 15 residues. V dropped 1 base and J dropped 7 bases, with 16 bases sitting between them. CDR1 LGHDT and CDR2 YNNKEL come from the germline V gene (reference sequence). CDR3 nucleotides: TGTGCCAGCAGCCAAGTTACCGCAGGGGTCGGTGGCTACACCTTC. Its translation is CASSQVTAGVGGYTF.

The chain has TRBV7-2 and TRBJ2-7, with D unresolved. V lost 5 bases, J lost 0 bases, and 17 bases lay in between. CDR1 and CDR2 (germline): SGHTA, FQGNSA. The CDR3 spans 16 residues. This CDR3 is CASSLVGTQTSYEQYF. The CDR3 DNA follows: TGTGCCAGCAGCCTAGTGGGCACCCAGACCTCCTACGAGCAGTACTTC.

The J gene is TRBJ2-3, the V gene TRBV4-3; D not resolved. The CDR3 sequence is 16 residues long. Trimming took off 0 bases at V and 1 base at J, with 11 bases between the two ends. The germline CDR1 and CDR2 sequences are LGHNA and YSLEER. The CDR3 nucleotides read TGCGCCAGCAGCCAAGATAAAGGCCCTGGCACAGATACGCAGTATTTT. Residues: CASSQDKGPGTDTQYF.

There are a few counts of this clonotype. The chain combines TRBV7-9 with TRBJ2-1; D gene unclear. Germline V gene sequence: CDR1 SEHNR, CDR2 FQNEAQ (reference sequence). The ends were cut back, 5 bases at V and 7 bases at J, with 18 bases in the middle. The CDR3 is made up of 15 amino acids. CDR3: CASSPPPRLGNEQFF. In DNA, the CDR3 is TGTGCCAGCAGCCCACCCCCGCGCCTCGGGAATGAGCAGTTCTTC.

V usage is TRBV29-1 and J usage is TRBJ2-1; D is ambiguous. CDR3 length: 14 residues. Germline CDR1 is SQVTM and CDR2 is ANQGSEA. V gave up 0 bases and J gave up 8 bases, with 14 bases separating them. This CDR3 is CSVEDFFQADEQFF. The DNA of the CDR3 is TGCAGCGTTGAAGATTTCTTCCAGGCCGATGAGCAGTTCTTC.

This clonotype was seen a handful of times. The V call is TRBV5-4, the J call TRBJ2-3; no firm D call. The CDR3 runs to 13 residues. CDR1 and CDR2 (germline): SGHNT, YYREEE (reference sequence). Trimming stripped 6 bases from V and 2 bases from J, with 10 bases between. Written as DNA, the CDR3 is TGTGCCAGCAACTCCCCCCACACAGATACGCAGTATTTT. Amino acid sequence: CASNSPHTDTQYF.

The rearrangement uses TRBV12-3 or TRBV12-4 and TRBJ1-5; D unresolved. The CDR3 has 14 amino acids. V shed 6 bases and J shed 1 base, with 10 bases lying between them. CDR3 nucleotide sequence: TGTGCCAGCAGAGAAGTAATGAGCAATCAGCCCCAGCATTTT. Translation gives CASREVMSNQPQHF.